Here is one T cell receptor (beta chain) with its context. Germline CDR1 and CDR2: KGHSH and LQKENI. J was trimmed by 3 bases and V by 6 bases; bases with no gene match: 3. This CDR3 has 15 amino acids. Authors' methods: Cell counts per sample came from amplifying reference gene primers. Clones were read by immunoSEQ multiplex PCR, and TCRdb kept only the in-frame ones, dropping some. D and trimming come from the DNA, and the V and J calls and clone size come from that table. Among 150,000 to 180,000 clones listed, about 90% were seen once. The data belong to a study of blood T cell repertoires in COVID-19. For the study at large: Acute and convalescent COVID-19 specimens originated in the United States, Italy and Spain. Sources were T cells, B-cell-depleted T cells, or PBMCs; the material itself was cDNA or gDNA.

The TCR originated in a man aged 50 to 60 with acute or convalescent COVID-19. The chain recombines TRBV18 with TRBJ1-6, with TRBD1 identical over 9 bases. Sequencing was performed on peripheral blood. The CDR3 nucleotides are TGTGCCAGCTCCCAGGACAGGGGCTATAATTCACCCCTCCACTTT. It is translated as CASSQDRGYNSPLHF.